The clone carrying this T cell receptor beta chain was counted only a few times. This entry comes from a study of response to subunit inactivated influenza vaccine. TCRdb recomputed calls from the RT-PCR reads with MiXCR, one row per CDR3 protein. The sample lists approximately 480,000 distinct CDR3 sequences, over 9.5% occurring once. The CDR3 contains 15 residues. Trimming removed 10 bases from V and 5 bases from J; junction bases left unmatched: 11. In germline, CDR1 is SEHNR, CDR2 FQNEAQ (reference sequence). The sequence was obtained from a man aged 50 to 59 who received an inactivated influenza vaccine. The V gene is TRBV7-9, the J gene TRBJ2-1; 10 bases are shared with TRBD2. The sequencing used PBMCs from blood, collected 40 to 50 days after vaccination. CDR3 sequence (DNA): TGTGCCACACAGAGGCTAGCGGGAGTCCACAATGAGCAGTTCTTC. This translates into CATQRLAGVHNEQFF.